What follows describes a single T cell receptor (beta chain). Its antigen is currently unknown. Germline V gene data show CDR1 as SGHDT and CDR2 as YYEEEE. The CDR3 covers 16 residues. Between the trimmed V and J ends, which lost 0 bases and 7 bases, there was a span of 16 bases. As defined, naive CD8 cells were CD45RO-negative and positively selected for CCR7, with terminally differentiated effector memory CD45RA+ cells excluded. This entry is derived from a study of shared clonotypes between healthy human individuals. General study points: Across a few donors, naive CD4 shared 5% to 6.5%, naive CD8 more than 3%, memory CD4 roughly 2.1%, memory CD8 over 0.3%.

The repertoire was sequenced with immunoSEQ multiplex PCR; TCRdb's copy has only in-frame clones and lacks some. The data contain some 2,000,000 clones, just under 95% of them singletons. The TCR comes from a man between 18 and 29 years old in good health. Sample: naive CD8+ T cells sorted from blood. The rearrangement uses TRBV5-6 and TRBJ2-2; D perhaps matches TRBD2 (5 bases). The CDR3 region is CASSLALREALGELFF. The CDR3 nucleotides are TGTGCCAGCAGCTTGGCCCTACGGGAAGCGCTCGGGGAGCTGTTTTTT.